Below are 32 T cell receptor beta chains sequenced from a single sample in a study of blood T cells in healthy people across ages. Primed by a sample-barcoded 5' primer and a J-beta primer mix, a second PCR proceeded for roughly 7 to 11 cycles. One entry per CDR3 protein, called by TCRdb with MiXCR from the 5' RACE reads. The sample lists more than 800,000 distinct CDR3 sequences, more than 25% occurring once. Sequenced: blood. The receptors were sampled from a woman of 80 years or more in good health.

CDR3 in amino acids: CSASPSFTGELFF. The CDR3 bases are TGCAGTGCTAGTCCGAGCTTCACCGGGGAGCTGTTTTTT. This rearrangement joins TRBV20-1 to TRBJ2-2, with D hard to call. Trimming pared 3 bases from V and 4 bases from J, leaving 9 bases between. This CDR3 has 13 residues. Germline V CDR1 and CDR2: DFQATT, SNEGSKA (reference sequence).

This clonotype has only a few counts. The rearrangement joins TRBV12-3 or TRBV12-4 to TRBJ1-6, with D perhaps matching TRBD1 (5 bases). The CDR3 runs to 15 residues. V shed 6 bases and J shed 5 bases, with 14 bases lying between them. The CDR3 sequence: CASSLLGRDNSPLHF. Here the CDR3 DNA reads TGTGCCAGCAGCCTACTGGGACGGGATAATTCACCCCTCCACTTT.

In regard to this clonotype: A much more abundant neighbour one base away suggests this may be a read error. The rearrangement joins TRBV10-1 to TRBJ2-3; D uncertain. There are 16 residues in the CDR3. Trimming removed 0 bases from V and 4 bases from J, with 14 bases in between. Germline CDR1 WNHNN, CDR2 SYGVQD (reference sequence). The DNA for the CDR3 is TGCGCCAGCAGTGAGTCGCTGGGTACCCAAGCAGATACGCAGTATTTT. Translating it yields CASSESLGTQADTQYF.

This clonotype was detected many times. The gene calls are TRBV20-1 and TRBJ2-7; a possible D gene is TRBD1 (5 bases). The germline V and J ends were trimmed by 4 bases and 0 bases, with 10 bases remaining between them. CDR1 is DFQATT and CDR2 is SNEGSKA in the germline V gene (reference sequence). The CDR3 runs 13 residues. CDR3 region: CSATSDISYEQYF. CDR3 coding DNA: TGCAGTGCTACATCGGACATCTCCTACGAGCAGTACTTC.

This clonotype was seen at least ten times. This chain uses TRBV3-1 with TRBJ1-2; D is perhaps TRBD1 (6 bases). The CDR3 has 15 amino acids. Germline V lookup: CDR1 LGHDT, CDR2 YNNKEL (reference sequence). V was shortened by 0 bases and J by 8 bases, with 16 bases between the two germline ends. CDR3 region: CASSQDPGGGQGYTF. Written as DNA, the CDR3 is TGTGCCAGCAGCCAAGATCCGGGCGGGGGCCAGGGCTACACCTTC. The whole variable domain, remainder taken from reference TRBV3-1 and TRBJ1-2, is DTAVSQTPKYLVTQMGNDKSIKCEQNLGHDTMYWYKQDSKKFLKIMFSYNNKELIINETVPNRFSPKSPDKAHLNLHINSLELGDSAVYFCASSQDPGGGQGYTFGSGTRLTVV.

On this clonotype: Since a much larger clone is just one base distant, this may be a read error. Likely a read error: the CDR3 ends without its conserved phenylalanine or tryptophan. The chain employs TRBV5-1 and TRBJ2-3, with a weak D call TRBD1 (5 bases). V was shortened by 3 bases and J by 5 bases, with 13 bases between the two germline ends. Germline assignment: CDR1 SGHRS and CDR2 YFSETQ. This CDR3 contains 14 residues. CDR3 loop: CASSSGRVQDTQYL. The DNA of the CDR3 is TGCGCCAGCAGCTCGGGCAGGGTTCAAGATACGCAGTATTTG.

CDR3 loop: CATSRQKSNEKLFF. The CDR3, as DNA: TGTGCCACCAGCAGACAGAAGTCTAATGAAAAACTGTTTTTT. The rearrangement joins TRBV15 to TRBJ1-4; D call uncertain. Germline CDR1 is LNHNV and CDR2 is YYDKDF (reference sequence). The CDR3 sequence is 14 residues long. V was clipped by 2 bases and J by 3 bases, with 7 bases between them.

In DNA form, the CDR3 reads TGTGCCAGCAGCTTGGGGCAGGGCACCCAGCCCCAGCATTTT. It translates to CASSLGQGTQPQHF. The genes are TRBV7-9 and TRBJ1-5; the D gene is possibly TRBD1 (5 bases). CDR3 length equals 14 residues. Germline loops: CDR1 SEHNR, CDR2 FQNEAQ (reference sequence). The V gene lost 3 bases and the J gene lost 7 bases, with 13 bases spanning the gap.

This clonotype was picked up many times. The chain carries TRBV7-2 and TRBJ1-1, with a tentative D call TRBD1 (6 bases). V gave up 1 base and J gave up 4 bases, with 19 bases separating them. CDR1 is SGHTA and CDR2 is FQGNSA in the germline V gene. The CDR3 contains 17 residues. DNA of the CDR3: TGTGCCAGCAGCTTAGGGTCCAGGGGCCGGGTGAGCACTGAAGCTTTCTTT. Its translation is CASSLGSRGRVSTEAFF.

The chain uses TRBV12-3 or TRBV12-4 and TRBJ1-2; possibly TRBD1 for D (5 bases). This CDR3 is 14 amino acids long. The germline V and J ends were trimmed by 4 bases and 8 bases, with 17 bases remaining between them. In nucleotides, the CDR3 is TGTGCCAGCAGTTACTCACAGGCGCCTCGGGGCTACACCTTC. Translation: CASSYSQAPRGYTF.

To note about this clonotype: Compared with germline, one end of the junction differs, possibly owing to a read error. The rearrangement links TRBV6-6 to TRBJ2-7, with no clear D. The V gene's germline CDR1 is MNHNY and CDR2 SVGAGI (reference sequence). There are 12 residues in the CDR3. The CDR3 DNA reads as TGCGCCAGTTCGAACCGCGAATCCGAGCAGTACTTC. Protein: CASSNRESEQYF.

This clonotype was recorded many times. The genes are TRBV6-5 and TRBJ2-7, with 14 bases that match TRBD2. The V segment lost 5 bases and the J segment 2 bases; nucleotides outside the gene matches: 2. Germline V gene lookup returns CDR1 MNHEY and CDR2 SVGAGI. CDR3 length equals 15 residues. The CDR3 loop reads CASSGGLAGAYEQYF. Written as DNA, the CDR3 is TGTGCCAGCAGTGGGGGACTAGCGGGAGCCTACGAGCAGTACTTC.

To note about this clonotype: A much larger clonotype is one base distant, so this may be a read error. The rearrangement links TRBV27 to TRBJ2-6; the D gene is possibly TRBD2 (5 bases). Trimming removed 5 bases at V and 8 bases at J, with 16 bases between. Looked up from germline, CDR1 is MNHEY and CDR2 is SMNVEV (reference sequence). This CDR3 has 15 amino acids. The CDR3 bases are TGTGCCAGCAGTCTATACAGATCCGGGACCAACGTCCTGACTTTC. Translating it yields CASSLYRSGTNVLTF.

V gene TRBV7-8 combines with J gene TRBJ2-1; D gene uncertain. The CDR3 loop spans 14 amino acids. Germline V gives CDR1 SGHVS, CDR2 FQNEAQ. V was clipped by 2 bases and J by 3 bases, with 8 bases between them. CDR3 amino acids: CASSLWDGYNEQFF. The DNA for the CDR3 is TGTGCCAGCAGCTTATGGGATGGCTACAATGAGCAGTTCTTC.

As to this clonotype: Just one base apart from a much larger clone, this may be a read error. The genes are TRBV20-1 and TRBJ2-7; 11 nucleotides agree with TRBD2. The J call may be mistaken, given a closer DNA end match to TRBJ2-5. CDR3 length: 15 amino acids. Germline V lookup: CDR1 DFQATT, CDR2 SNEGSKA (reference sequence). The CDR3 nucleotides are TGCAGTGCTAGTCCGACTAGCGGGGTTCAAGGGACCCAGTACTTC. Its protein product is CSASPTSGVQGTQYF.

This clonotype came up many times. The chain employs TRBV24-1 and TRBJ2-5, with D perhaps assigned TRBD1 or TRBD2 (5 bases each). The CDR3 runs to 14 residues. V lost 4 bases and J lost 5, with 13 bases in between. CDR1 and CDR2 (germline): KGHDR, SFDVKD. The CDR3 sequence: CATSDPGAGETQYF. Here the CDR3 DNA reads TGTGCCACCAGTGACCCCGGGGCAGGGGAGACCCAGTACTTC.

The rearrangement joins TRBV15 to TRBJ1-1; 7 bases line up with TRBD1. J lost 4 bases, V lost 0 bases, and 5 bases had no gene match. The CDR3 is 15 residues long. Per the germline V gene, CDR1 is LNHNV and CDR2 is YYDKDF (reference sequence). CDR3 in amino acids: CATSREGGKGTEAFF. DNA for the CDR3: TGTGCCACCAGCAGAGAAGGGGGCAAGGGCACTGAAGCTTTCTTT.

DNA for the CDR3: TGTGCCAGCAGCGGGAACCGGGACAGGGGGACCTACGAGCAGTACTTC. It specifies CASSGNRDRGTYEQYF. The rearrangement links TRBV13 to TRBJ2-7; 11 bases map to TRBD1. Germline V gives CDR1 PRHDT, CDR2 FYEKMQ (reference sequence). J lost 2 bases, V lost 5 bases, and 8 bases had no gene match. The CDR3 loop spans 16 amino acids. Drawing the rest from reference TRBV13 and TRBJ2-7, the complete variable domain is AAGVIQSPRHLIKEKRETATLKCYPIPRHDTVYWYQQGPGQDPQFLISFYEKMQSDKGSIPDRFSAQQFSDYHSELNMSSLELGDSALYFCASSGNRDRGTYEQYFGPGTRLTVT.

The CDR3 region is CASTLTGTGAHGYTF. CDR3 DNA: TGTGCCAGCACCCTAACCGGGACAGGGGCCCATGGCTACACCTTC. The gene calls are TRBV6-6 and TRBJ1-2; 10 nucleotides agree with TRBD1. Looked up from germline, CDR1 is MNHNY and CDR2 is SVGAGI (reference sequence). The CDR3 consists of 15 residues. J lost 6 bases, V lost 7 bases, and 11 bases had no gene match.

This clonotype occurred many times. The CDR3 spells CASSLDGIGQETQYF. CDR3 in DNA: TGCGCCAGCAGCTTGGATGGTATAGGGCAAGAGACCCAGTACTTC. This sequence joins TRBV5-1 and TRBJ2-5; D gene uncertain. This CDR3 is built from 15 residues. Germline-derived CDR1 and CDR2 are SGHRS and YFSETQ. V lost 0 bases to trimming and J lost 2 bases, with 11 bases between them.

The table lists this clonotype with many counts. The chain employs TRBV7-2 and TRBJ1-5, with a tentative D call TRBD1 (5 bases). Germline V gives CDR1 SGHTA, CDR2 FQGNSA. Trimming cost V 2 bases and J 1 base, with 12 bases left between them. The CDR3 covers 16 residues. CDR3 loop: CASSLNWGGSNQPQHF. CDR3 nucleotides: TGTGCCAGCAGCTTAAACTGGGGGGGGAGCAATCAGCCCCAGCATTTT.

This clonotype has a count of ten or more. CDR3 amino acids: CATSGGGTDTQYF. The CDR3 DNA is TGTGCCACCAGCGGGGGAGGGACAGATACGCAGTATTTT. The chain is built from TRBV15 and TRBJ2-3; 7 bases align to TRBD2. V gave up 5 bases and J gave up 3 bases; unmatched junction bases: 2. The CDR3 length is 13 residues. Germline loops: CDR1 LNHNV, CDR2 YYDKDF (reference sequence).

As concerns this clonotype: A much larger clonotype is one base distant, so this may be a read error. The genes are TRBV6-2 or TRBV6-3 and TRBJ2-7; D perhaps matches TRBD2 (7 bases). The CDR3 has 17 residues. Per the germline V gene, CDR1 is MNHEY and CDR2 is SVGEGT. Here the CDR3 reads CASSPQGLRGPSYEQHF. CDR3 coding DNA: TGTGCCAGCAGTCCCCAAGGCCTGCGGGGGCCTTCCTACGAGCAGCACTTC.

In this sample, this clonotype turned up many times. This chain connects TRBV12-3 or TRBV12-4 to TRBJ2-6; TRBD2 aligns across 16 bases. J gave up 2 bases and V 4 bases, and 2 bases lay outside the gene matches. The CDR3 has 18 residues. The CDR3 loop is CASSSGLAGGPGANVLTF. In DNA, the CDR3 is TGTGCCAGCAGTTCGGGACTAGCGGGGGGGCCTGGGGCCAACGTCCTGACTTTC.

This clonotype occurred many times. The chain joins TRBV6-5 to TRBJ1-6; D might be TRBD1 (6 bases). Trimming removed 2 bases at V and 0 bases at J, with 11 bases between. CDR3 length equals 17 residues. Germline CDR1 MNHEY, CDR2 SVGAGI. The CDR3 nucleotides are TGTGCCAGCAGTTACCGGACAGTGAGCTCCTATAATTCACCCCTCCACTTT. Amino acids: CASSYRTVSSYNSPLHF.

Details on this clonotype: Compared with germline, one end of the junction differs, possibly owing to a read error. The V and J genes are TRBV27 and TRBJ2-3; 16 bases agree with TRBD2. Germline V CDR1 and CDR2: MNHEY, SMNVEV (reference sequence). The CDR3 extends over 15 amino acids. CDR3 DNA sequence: TGTACCAGCAGTGGGACTAGCGGGGGGGCGGTTAGGCAGTATTTT. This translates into CTSSGTSGGAVRQYF.

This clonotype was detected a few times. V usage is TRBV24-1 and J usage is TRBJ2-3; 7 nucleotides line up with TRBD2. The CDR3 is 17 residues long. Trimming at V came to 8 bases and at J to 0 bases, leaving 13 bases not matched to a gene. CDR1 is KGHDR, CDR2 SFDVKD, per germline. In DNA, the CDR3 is TGTGCCACCACCGCCGGGGGTAGAGCGGGGAGCACAGATACGCAGTATTTT. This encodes CATTAGGRAGSTDTQYF.

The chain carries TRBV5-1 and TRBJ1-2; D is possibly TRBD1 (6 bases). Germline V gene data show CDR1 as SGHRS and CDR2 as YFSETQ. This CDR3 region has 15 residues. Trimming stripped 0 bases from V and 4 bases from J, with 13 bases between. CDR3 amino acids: CASSLDRGSVYGYTF. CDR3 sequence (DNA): TGCGCCAGCAGCTTGGATAGGGGGTCCGTCTATGGCTACACCTTC.

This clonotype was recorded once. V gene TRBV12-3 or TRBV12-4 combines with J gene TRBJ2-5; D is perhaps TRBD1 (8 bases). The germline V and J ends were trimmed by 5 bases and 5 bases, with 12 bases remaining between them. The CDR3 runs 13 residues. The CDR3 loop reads CASSGGDRETQYF. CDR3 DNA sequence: TGTGCCAGCAGTGGGGGGGACAGGGAGACCCAGTACTTC.

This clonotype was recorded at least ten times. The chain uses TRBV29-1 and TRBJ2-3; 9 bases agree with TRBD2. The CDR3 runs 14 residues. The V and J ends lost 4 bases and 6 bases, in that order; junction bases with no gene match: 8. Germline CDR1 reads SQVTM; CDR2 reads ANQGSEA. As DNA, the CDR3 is TGCAGCGTTGCCCTAGCGGGACCGAGGGATACGCAGTATTTT. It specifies CSVALAGPRDTQYF.

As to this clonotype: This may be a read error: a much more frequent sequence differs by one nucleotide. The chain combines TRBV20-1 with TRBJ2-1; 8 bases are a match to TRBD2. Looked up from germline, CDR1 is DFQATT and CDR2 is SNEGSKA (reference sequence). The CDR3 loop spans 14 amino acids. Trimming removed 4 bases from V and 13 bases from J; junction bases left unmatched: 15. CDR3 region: CSAKAGGQSETQFF. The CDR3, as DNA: TGCAGTGCTAAGGCGGGGGGTCAGTCAGAGACCCAGTTCTTC.

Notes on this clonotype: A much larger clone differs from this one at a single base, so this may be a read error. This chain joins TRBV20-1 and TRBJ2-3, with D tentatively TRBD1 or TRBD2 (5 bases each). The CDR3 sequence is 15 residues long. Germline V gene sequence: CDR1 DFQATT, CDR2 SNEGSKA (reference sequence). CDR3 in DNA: TGCAGTGCTAGAGATTTGCGGTCTAGCACAGGTACGCAGTATTTT. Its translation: CSARDLRSSTGTQYF.